The rows below give T cell receptor beta chains drawn from one sample of a study of T cell responses to AZD1222 COVID-19 vaccine. The repertoire was sequenced with immunoSEQ multiplex PCR; TCRdb's copy has only in-frame clones and lacks some. Among tens of thousands of clones listed, more than 75% were seen once. The source was peripheral blood, collected on day 0 of AZD1222 vaccination. All receptors come from an adult in good health. Each CDR3 is given with its conserved first and last residue. A D gene is named only where the DNA matches it firmly. Some rows mark clone size as missing; the rest say once, few, many or name a class of expanded clone.

>-|TRBJ2-7|TRBV6-5|-
TGTGCCAGCAGAACCGGGTTCTACGAGCAGTACTTC
CASRTGFYEQYF
>-|TRBJ1-1|TRBV3-1/TRBV3-2|TRBD1
TGTGCCAGCTGCAGGGGGCCGGGGAACGCTTTCTTT
CASCRGPGNAFF
>-|TRBJ1-6|TRBV5-8|TRBD1
TGTGCCAGCAGCCGAAGACAGGGGGGTTCACCCCTCCACTTT
CASSRRQGGSPLHF
>-|TRBJ2-2|TRBV28|-
TGTGCCAGCAGTTTCGAGACCGGGGAGCTGTTTTTT
CASSFETGELFF
>-|TRBJ1-1|TRBV29-1|-
TGCAGCGTTCACCGGGAGATGAACACTGAAGCTTTCTTT
CSVHREMNTEAFF
>-|TRBJ1-2|TRBV6-6|-
TGTGCCAGCAGGCCCGAGGGGCGGAGCTATGGCTACACCTTC
CASRPEGRSYGYTF
>-|TRBJ1-1|TRBV12-3/TRBV12-4|TRBD1
TGTGCCAGCAGTTCGACAGGGGGCACTGAAGCTTTCTTT
CASSSTGGTEAFF
>-|TRBJ2-1|TRBV18|-
TGTGCCAGCTCACCTTATCCGGACAGCTCCTACAATGAGCAGTTCTTC
CASSPYPDSSYNEQFF
>few|TRBJ1-1|TRBV7-9|-
TGTGCCAGCAGCTCAGCTCCTTCAAATCACGAAGCTTTCTTT
CASSSAPSNHEAFF
>few|TRBJ2-7|TRBV5-1|TRBD1
TGCGCCAGCAGTCCCCGGACAGGGGAAATTTACGAGCAGTACTTC
CASSPRTGEIYEQYF
>-|TRBJ1-5|TRBV7-8|-
TGTGCCAGCAGCGTCCAGGGGACCAATCAGCCCCAGCATTTT
CASSVQGTNQPQHF
>-|TRBJ2-5|TRBV4-2|TRBD2
TGTGCCAGCAGCCCCACGGGCGCGGGGGGGGAGACCCAGTACTTC
CASSPTGAGGETQYF
>-|TRBJ1-2|TRBV19|-
TGTGCCAGTAGTATACAAGGAGTTAACTATGGCTACACCTTC
CASSIQGVNYGYTF
>once|TRBJ1-1|TRBV6-1|-
TGTGCCAGCAGTGAAACCCGCACTGAAGCTTTCTTT
CASSETRTEAFF
>-|TRBJ1-1|TRBV30|TRBD1
TGTGCCTGGAGTCTTGACAGGGGGCAAACTATGAACACTGAAGCTTTCTTT
CAWSLDRGQTMNTEAFF
>-|TRBJ1-6|TRBV19|TRBD1
TGTGCCAGTAGTCCGAGGGGACAGGGGAATTCACCCCTCCACTTT
CASSPRGQGNSPLHF
>-|TRBJ1-2|TRBV12-3/TRBV12-4|-
TGTGCCAGCAGCACAGGACGAACATATGGCTACACCTTC
CASSTGRTYGYTF
>once|TRBJ2-4|TRBV3-1/TRBV3-2|TRBD1
TGTGCCAGCAGCCAAGATTTTGTAAGACAGGGGGCCAAAAACATTCAGTACTTC
CASSQDFVRQGAKNIQYF
>-|TRBJ2-1|TRBV6-5|TRBD2
TGTGCCACAGGGAGGGGTCGGGGGGAAAATGAGCAGTTCTTC
CATGRGRGENEQFF
>-|TRBJ2-7|TRBV5-6|TRBD2
TGTGCCAGCAGCTCGCTAGCGGGGACCGAGCAGTACTTC
CASSSLAGTEQYF
>-|TRBJ2-7|TRBV19|-
TGTGCCAGTAGTCGTTATCCGGGAATGGAAAGAGAGCAGTACTTC
CASSRYPGMEREQYF
>-|TRBJ2-4|TRBV3-1/TRBV3-2|-
TGTGCCAGCAGCCCGGGACTCCTAGCCAAAAACATTCAGTACTTC
CASSPGLLAKNIQYF
>many|TRBJ1-1|TRBV10-2|-
TGCGCCAGCAGTGATGCGTATCAAGGGGGCACTGAAGCTTTCTTT
CASSDAYQGGTEAFF
>-|TRBJ2-1|TRBV14|-
TGTGCCAGCAGCCCCTACTTGAGCTCCTACAATGAGCAGTTCTTC
CASSPYLSSYNEQFF
>once|TRBJ1-5|TRBV5-8|TRBD1
TGTGCCAGCAGCCGGCCGTCAGGGGGAAACCCCCAGCATTTT
CASSRPSGGNPQHF
>-|TRBJ1-2|TRBV3-1/TRBV3-2|-
TGTGCCAGCAGCCAAGATCGGGCCAGGACGTCGGCTAACTATGGCTACACCTTC
CASSQDRARTSANYGYTF
>-|TRBJ2-2|TRBV19|TRBD2
TGTGCCAGTAGTTCAACGACTAGCGGGAGGTACCGGGAGCTGTTTTTT
CASSSTTSGRYRELFF
>-|TRBJ2-3|TRBV7-9|TRBD1
TGTGCCAGCAGCACGAGGGGGCGTGGGACAGATACGCAGTATTTT
CASSTRGRGTDTQYF
>once|TRBJ2-7|TRBV5-1|TRBD1
TGCGCCAGCAGCTTGGAAGGGGGCGTGGGCTACGAGCAGTACTTC
CASSLEGGVGYEQYF
>-|TRBJ2-3|TRBV6-1|-
TGTGCCAGCAGTGAAAGGGTTAGCACAGATACGCAGTATTTT
CASSERVSTDTQYF
>-|TRBJ2-7|TRBV7-9|-
TGTGCCAGCAGCTTTGAGAACATCCGGCCGTACTTC
CASSFENIRPYF
>-|TRBJ2-7|TRBV30|-
TGTGCCTGGAGTGTTGCGGGGGCGGGCTCCTACGAGCAGTACTTC
CAWSVAGAGSYEQYF
>-|TRBJ2-2|TRBV7-7|-
TGTGCCAGCAGCTTAAGCCCGGGGGCGGGCACCGGGGAGCTGTTTTTT
CASSLSPGAGTGELFF
>-|TRBJ2-7|TRBV28|TRBD1
TGTGCCAGCAGTGAGGAGTCGGGACAGTTAGTCTCCTACGAGCAGTACTTC
CASSEESGQLVSYEQYF
>-|TRBJ2-7|TRBV6-5|-
TGTGCCAGTGGGGATTACGGGCCTCTCTACGAGCAGTACTTC
CASGDYGPLYEQYF
>-|TRBJ1-1|TRBV4-1|-
TGCGCCAGCAGCCAAGAACCGACACCCGAAGCTTTCTTT
CASSQEPTPEAFF
>-|TRBJ1-5|TRBV7-8|-
TGTGCCAGCAGTCCGTCGGGTCAGTGGAATCAGCCCCAGCATTTT
CASSPSGQWNQPQHF